Here is one T cell receptor (beta chain) with its context. This CDR3 is 14 amino acids long. Germline CDR1 SGHAT, CDR2 FQNNGV. The V end lost 0 bases, the J end lost 8 bases, and 11 bases lay between the germline ends. This specimen belongs to a study of blood T cell repertoires in COVID-19. Whole-study context: The samples span acute and convalescent COVID-19 from the United States, Italy and Spain. Sample material is recorded as cDNA or gDNA derived from T cells, B-cell-depleted T cells, or PBMCs.

Original processing methods: Quantification of nucleated cells was approximated via reference gene primer amplification. Produced via immunoSEQ multiplex PCR; TCRdb's table is partial and in-frame only. That table is the source of V, J and clone size, and D and trimming were worked out from the DNA. The profile shows fewer than 200,000 clones, nearly 90% of them singletons. The sample consisted of peripheral blood. The sequence derives from a man aged 18 to 35 who had recovered from COVID-19. This chain connects TRBV11-2 to TRBJ2-1; perhaps TRBD2 as D (5 bases). The DNA for the CDR3 is TGTGCCAGCAGCTTAGATGGGTCCGGGGATGAGCAGTTCTTC. Its protein is CASSLDGSGDEQFF.